Listed below are T cell receptor beta chains from one sample, sequenced in a study of CD8 T cells in ankylosing spondylitis. TCRdb fed the 5' RACE reads into MiXCR, producing one record per CDR3 protein. The sample lists roughly 450,000 distinct CDR3 sequences, roughly 26% occurring once. The material sequenced was blood, either unsorted or a sorted T cell fraction (not recorded which). Receptors originate from a male donor with ankylosing spondylitis. Both conserved end residues are part of each CDR3. The order of the fields is V gene, clone size, J gene, D gene, CDR3 protein, CDR3 DNA. A D gene is named only where the DNA matches it firmly. The size of a clone is reported for some rows only, either as once, few or many, or as a class for expanded clones.

TRBV7-9	NA	TRBJ2-1	NA	CASSLVFLPLYNEQFF	TGTGCCAGCAGCTTAGTTTTCCTACCCCTATACAATGAGCAGTTCTTC
TRBV20-1	NA	TRBJ2-3	NA	CSARQGSRSTDTQYF	TGCAGTGCTAGACAAGGTAGCAGAAGCACAGATACGCAGTATTTT
TRBV9	few	TRBJ1-5	NA	CASGGGRGSNQPQHF	TGTGCCAGCGGCGGGGGGCGCGGGAGCAATCAGCCCCAGCATTTT
TRBV30	NA	TRBJ1-5	NA	CAWSVPGGYQPQHF	TGTGCCTGGAGTGTACCCGGGGGATACCAGCCCCAGCATTTT
TRBV19	NA	TRBJ2-2	NA	CASSIDRETGELFF	TGTGCCAGTAGTATAGACAGGGAAACCGGGGAGCTGTTTTTT
TRBV2	few	TRBJ2-1	TRBD2	CASNLGLATSYNEQFF	TGTGCCAGCAACCTGGGACTAGCCACCTCCTACAATGAGCAGTTCTTC
TRBV5-1	NA	TRBJ2-3	NA	CASSLIRQGGSDTQYF	TGCGCCAGCAGCTTGATTCGGCAGGGAGGATCGGATACGCAGTATTTT
TRBV6-1	NA	TRBJ1-2	TRBD1	CASSEMEGAYGYTF	TGTGCCAGCAGTGAAATGGAGGGGGCCTATGGCTACACCTTC
TRBV5-1	NA	TRBJ1-1	NA	CASSLEDGRLRGAFF	TGCGCCAGCAGCTTGGAGGACGGTCGTCTGCGGGGAGCTTTCTTT
TRBV6-2/TRBV6-3	NA	TRBJ2-1	TRBD2	CASSTSGINEQFF	TGTGCCAGCAGTACGAGCGGGATCAATGAGCAGTTCTTC
TRBV6-1	NA	TRBJ2-1	TRBD2	CASRTRLAGGNEQFF	TGTGCCAGCAGGACACGACTAGCGGGAGGGAATGAGCAGTTCTTC
TRBV11-2	few	TRBJ2-1	TRBD2	CASSFASGNNEQFF	TGTGCCAGCAGCTTCGCTAGCGGGAACAATGAGCAGTTCTTC
TRBV15	NA	TRBJ2-3	TRBD2	CATSRKTSGSPTDTQYF	TGTGCCACCAGCCGTAAGACTAGCGGGAGTCCCACAGATACGCAGTATTTT
TRBV9	few	TRBJ2-5	TRBD2	CASSPRGSGRQETQYF	TGTGCCAGCAGCCCCCGCGGTAGCGGGAGGCAAGAGACCCAGTACTTC
TRBV7-9	NA	TRBJ1-2	TRBD1	CASSQETGAHYGYTF	TGTGCCAGCAGCCAAGAGACAGGGGCCCACTATGGCTACACCTTC
TRBV10-2	NA	TRBJ1-2	TRBD1	CASSEPGQGTYGYTF	TGCGCCAGCAGTGAGCCAGGACAGGGGACCTATGGCTACACCTTC
TRBV3-1	NA	TRBJ2-1	NA	CASSQETSWPYNEQFF	TGTGCCAGCAGCCAAGAAACCTCTTGGCCCTACAATGAGCAGTTCTTC
TRBV3-1	NA	TRBJ2-1	TRBD2	CASSHLAGDLYNEQFF	TGTGCCAGCAGCCACCTAGCGGGAGACCTATACAATGAGCAGTTCTTC
TRBV2	NA	TRBJ1-1	NA	CASSVTANTEAFF	TGTGCCAGCAGTGTGACGGCGAACACTGAAGCTTTCTTT
TRBV27	few	TRBJ2-1	NA	CASSSNRDGTRKQFF	TGTGCCAGCAGTTCCAACCGGGACGGAACACGAAAGCAGTTCTTC
TRBV5-1	NA	TRBJ2-2	TRBD2	CATNPTSGNTGELFF	TGCGCCACCAACCCTACTAGCGGGAACACCGGGGAGCTGTTTTTT
TRBV11-2	few	TRBJ1-2	NA	CASSLVGQGYYGYTF	TGTGCCAGCAGCTTAGTAGGGCAGGGATACTATGGCTACACCTTC